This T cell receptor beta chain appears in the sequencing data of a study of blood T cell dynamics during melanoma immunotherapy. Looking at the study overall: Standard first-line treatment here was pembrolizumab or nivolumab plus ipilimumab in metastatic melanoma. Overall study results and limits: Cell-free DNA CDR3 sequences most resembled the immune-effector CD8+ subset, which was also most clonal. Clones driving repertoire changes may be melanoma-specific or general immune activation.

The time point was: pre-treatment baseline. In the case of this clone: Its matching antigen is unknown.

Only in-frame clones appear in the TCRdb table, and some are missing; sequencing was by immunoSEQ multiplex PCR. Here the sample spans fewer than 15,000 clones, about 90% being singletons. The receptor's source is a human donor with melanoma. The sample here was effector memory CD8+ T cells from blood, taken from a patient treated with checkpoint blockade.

The CDR3 region has the DNA TGTGCCAGCACCAAGACGTTGAACACTGAAGCTTTCTTT. The encoded protein is CASTKTLNTEAFF. The V and J genes are TRBV27 and TRBJ1-1; D ambiguous. Germline V lookup: CDR1 MNHEY, CDR2 SMNVEV (reference sequence). V was pared by 7 bases and J by 0 bases, with 9 bases between. CDR3 length: 13 amino acids.